This is a list of T cell receptor beta chains from one sample in a study of blood T cell repertoires in COVID-19. Profiling relied on immunoSEQ multiplex PCR, and the TCRdb table lists in-frame clones only, not all of them. Among 50,000 to 70,000 clones, 75% to 95% were seen once, and the ten largest hold around 10%. Sequencing was done on a sample of peripheral blood. Receptor source: a woman of 80 years or more with active COVID-19. CDR3s include the opening cysteine and the closing phenylalanine or tryptophan. The D gene is left open where the match is weak. Size tells how often a clone was seen (once, few, many) or the class of an expanded clone, and some rows leave it out.

j_gene: TRBJ1-5
v_gene: TRBV12-5
abundance: .
d_gene: TRBD1
CDR3nt: TGTGCTAGTGGTCGGACAGGTGGGGTCCAATCCCCCCAGCATTTT
CDR3aa: CASGRTGGVQSPQHF

j_gene: TRBJ2-5
v_gene: TRBV7-2
abundance: .
d_gene: .
CDR3nt: TGTGCCAGCAGCAACGGACAAGCAGAGACCCAGTACTTC
CDR3aa: CASSNGQAETQYF

j_gene: TRBJ2-3
v_gene: TRBV2
abundance: .
d_gene: .
CDR3nt: TGTGCCAGCAGTGATCAAGGAGGGATTGACGGCACAGATACGCAGTATTTT
CDR3aa: CASSDQGGIDGTDTQYF

j_gene: TRBJ2-5
v_gene: TRBV28
abundance: .
d_gene: .
CDR3nt: TGTGCCAGCAGTTTAATCAGCGGAAGGCAAGAGACCCAGTACTTC
CDR3aa: CASSLISGRQETQYF

j_gene: TRBJ1-5
v_gene: TRBV30
abundance: .
d_gene: .
CDR3nt: TGTGCCTGGAGTGTAAGAGAGAATCAGCCCCAGCATTTT
CDR3aa: CAWSVRENQPQHF

j_gene: TRBJ1-5
v_gene: TRBV30
abundance: .
d_gene: TRBD1
CDR3nt: TGTGCCTGGAGTGCGACAGGGGGCGGGCAGCCCCAGCATTTT
CDR3aa: CAWSATGGGQPQHF

j_gene: TRBJ2-6
v_gene: TRBV5-1
abundance: once
d_gene: TRBD2
CDR3nt: TGCGCCAGCAGCGCGGGGGGCGCTTCTGGGGCCAACGTCCTGACTTTC
CDR3aa: CASSAGGASGANVLTF

j_gene: TRBJ2-3
v_gene: TRBV19
abundance: .
d_gene: TRBD1
CDR3nt: TGTGCCAGTTCACGGCGGCAGGGGGTAACAAATACGCAGTATTTT
CDR3aa: CASSRRQGVTNTQYF

j_gene: TRBJ2-7
v_gene: TRBV6-5
abundance: .
d_gene: .
CDR3nt: TGTGCCAGCAGTTCCGCGGGATCCTACGAGCAGTACTTC
CDR3aa: CASSSAGSYEQYF

j_gene: TRBJ1-4
v_gene: TRBV9
abundance: .
d_gene: .
CDR3nt: TGTGCCAGCAGCGGCGGGGCCTATAATGAAAAACTGTTTTTT
CDR3aa: CASSGGAYNEKLFF

j_gene: TRBJ2-3
v_gene: TRBV20-1
abundance: .
d_gene: TRBD1
CDR3nt: TGCAGTGCTGGGGACAGTTATACGCAGTATTTT
CDR3aa: CSAGDSYTQYF

j_gene: TRBJ2-2
v_gene: TRBV5-1
abundance: .
d_gene: .
CDR3nt: TGCGCCAGCAGCTTGGGGGCCGGCGGGGAGCTGTTTTTT
CDR3aa: CASSLGAGGELFF

j_gene: TRBJ2-1
v_gene: TRBV28
abundance: few
d_gene: TRBD2
CDR3nt: TGTGCCAGCAGTGGACTAGCGGGACCTTACAATGAGCAGTTCTTC
CDR3aa: CASSGLAGPYNEQFF

j_gene: TRBJ2-5
v_gene: TRBV3-1/TRBV3-2
abundance: .
d_gene: TRBD2
CDR3nt: TGTGCCAGCAGTCTAAGCGGGGGGGCAGGGGAGACCCAGTACTTC
CDR3aa: CASSLSGGAGETQYF

j_gene: TRBJ1-6
v_gene: TRBV25-1
abundance: .
d_gene: .
CDR3nt: TGTGCCAGCACCGCCCCTACAGGCTATAATTCACCCCTCCACTTT
CDR3aa: CASTAPTGYNSPLHF

j_gene: TRBJ1-3
v_gene: TRBV6-5
abundance: .
d_gene: TRBD1
CDR3nt: TGTGCCAGCAGTCGGACAGGCAGCTCTGGAAACACCATATATTTT
CDR3aa: CASSRTGSSGNTIYF